The sequence of this TCR beta chain was determined in a study of T cell changes during pregnancy in multiple sclerosis. The trim removed 2 bases at V and 10 bases at J, leaving 11 bases unmatched. This CDR3 has 16 residues. Looked up from germline, CDR1 is PRHDT and CDR2 is FYEKMQ (reference sequence). TCRdb keeps only in-frame clones here, not all; method: immunoSEQ multiplex PCR. The top ten clones hold more than 0.85% of a sample with about 49,000 clones, around 92% of them seen once. This clone was observed a single time. The genes are TRBV13 and TRBJ1-6; 7 bases map to TRBD1. This receptor was identified in a female donor with multiple sclerosis, enrolled in a pregnancy study. This specimen was peripheral blood, taken after pregnancy. CDR3 region: CASSLIPDRRKSPLHF. The CDR3 DNA is TGTGCCAGCAGCTTAATTCCGGACAGGCGGAAATCACCCCTCCACTTT.